This T cell receptor beta chain was obtained from a study of blood T cell repertoires in COVID-19. In the study overall: Specimens from acute and convalescent COVID-19 originated in the United States, Italy and Spain.

CDR1 and CDR2 from the germline V gene are MNHEY and SVGAGI. Trimming took 6 bases from V and 3 from J; bases not matched to a gene: 4. This CDR3 is 14 amino acids long. Produced via immunoSEQ multiplex PCR; TCRdb's table is partial and in-frame only. The sample has some 45,000 clones, approximately 80% seen once. Material: peripheral blood. V and J are TRBV6-5 and TRBJ2-2, with 7 positions matching TRBD1. The TCR originated in a man in his 70s with acute or convalescent COVID-19. CDR3 residues: CASRMTGYTGELFF. CDR3 sequence (DNA): TGTGCCAGCAGGATGACAGGGTACACCGGGGAGCTGTTTTTT.